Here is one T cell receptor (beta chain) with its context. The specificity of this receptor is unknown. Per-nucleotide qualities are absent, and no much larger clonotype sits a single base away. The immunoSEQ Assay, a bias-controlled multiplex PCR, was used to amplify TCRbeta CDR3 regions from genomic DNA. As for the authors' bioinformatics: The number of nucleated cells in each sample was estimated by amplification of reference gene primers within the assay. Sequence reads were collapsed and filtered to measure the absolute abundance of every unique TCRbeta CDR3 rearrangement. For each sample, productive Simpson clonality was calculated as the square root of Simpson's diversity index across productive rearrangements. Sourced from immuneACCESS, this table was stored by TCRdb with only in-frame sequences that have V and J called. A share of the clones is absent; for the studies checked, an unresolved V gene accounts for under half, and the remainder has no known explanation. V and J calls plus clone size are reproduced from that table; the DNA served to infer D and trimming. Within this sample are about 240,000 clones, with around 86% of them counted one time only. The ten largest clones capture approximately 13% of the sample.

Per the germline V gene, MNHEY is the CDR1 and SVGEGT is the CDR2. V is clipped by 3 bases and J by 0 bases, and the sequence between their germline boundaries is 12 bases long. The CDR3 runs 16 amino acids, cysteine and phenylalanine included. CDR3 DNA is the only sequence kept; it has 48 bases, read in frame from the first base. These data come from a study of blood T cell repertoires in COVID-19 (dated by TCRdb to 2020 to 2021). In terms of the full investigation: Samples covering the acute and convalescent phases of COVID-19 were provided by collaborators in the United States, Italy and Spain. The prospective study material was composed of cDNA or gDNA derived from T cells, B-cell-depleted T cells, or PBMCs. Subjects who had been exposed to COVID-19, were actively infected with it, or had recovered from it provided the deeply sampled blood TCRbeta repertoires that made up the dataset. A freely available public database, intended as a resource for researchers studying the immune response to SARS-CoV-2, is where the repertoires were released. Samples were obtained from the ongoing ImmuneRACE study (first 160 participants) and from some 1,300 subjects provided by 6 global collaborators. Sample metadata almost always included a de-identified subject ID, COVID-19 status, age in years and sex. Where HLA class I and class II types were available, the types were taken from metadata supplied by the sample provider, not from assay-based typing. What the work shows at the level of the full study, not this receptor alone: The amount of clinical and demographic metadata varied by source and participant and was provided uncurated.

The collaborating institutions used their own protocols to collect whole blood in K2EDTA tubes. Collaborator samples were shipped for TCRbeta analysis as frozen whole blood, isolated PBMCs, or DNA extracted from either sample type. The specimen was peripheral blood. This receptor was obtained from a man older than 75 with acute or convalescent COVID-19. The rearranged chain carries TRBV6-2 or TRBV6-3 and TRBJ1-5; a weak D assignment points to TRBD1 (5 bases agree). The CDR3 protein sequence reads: CASSYDGTYSNQPQHF. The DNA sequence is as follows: TGTGCCAGCAGTTATGACGGGACTTATAGCAATCAGCCCCAGCATTTT.